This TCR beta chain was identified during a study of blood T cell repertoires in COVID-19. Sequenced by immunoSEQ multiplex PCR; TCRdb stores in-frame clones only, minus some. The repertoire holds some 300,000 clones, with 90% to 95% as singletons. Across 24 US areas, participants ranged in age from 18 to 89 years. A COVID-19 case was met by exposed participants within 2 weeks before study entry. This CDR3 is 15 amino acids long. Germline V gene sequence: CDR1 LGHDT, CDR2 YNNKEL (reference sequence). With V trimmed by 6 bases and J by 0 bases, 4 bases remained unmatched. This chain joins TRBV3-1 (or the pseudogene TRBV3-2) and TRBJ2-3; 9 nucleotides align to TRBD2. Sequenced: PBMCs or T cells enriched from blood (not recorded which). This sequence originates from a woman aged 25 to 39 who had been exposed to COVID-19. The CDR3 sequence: CASRDSGRSTDTQYF. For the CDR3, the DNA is TGTGCCAGCAGGGATAGCGGGAGAAGCACAGATACGCAGTATTTT.